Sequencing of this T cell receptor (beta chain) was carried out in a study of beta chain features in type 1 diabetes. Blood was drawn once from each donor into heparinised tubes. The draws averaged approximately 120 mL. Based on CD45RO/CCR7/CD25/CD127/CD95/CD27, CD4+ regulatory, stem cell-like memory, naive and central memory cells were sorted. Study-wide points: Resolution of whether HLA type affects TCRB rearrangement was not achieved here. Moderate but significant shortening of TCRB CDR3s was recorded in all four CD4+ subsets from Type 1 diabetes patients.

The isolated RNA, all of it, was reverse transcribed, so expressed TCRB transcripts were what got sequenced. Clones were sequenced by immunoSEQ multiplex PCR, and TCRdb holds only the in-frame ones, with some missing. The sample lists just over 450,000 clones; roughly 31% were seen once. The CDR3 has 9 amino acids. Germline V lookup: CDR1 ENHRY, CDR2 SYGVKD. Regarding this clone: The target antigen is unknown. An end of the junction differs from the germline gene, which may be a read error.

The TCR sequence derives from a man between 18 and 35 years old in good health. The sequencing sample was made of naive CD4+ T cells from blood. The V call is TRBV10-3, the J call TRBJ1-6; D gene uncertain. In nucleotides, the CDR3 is TGTGCCATCTCTTCAGCCCTCCACTTT. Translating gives CAISSALHF.